The TCR beta chain described here comes from a study of type 1 regulatory T cells (dated by TCRdb to 2020 to 2022). About the investigation overall: The study characterized an in vitro protocol that generated a Tr1-enriched, alloantigen-specific CD4 T cell product named T-allo10. Patients with hematological malignancies who were receiving allogeneic hematopoietic stem cell transplantation were the group in which T-allo10 was being clinically evaluated.

Of note for this clonotype: Its recognized antigen is unknown. No per-base quality is available; no much larger clone lies one base away.

Specificity for host alloantigens, anergy, and the capacity for alloantigen-specific suppression were described as properties of donor-derived T-allo10 cells. TCRdb lists the instrument as Illumina MiSeq. TCRdb cleaned the public reads at Q25 with fastp, built clones with MiXCR and kept in-frame beta chains. Each entry is one CDR3 protein sequence, shown with its most common DNA and genes. The sample has about 68,000 distinct CDR3 sequences on record, roughly three fifths of them singletons. The ten largest clones take up 7.6% of the sample. The CDR3 has 14 amino acids, counting the end cysteine and phenylalanine. The kept DNA is CDR3 alone, 42 bases in frame from the first base. V lost 0 bases and J lost 1 base; the stretch between them is 2 bases long. From a lookup of the germline V gene, CDR1 and CDR2 are SGHRS and YFSETQ.

The clonotype originates from a human donor in good health. The sequenced sample was cultured T cells, either the whole culture or a sorted T cell fraction (not recorded which). The cell subset or site label here, explained by the study, means: Tr1-enriched cell product generated in vitro against host alloantigens. The sequence joins TRBV5-1 to TRBJ2-6, with the D gene not confidently named. CDR3 sequence: CASSLDSGANVLTF. The sequenced DNA: TGCGCCAGCAGCTTGGATTCTGGGGCCAACGTCCTGACTTTC.